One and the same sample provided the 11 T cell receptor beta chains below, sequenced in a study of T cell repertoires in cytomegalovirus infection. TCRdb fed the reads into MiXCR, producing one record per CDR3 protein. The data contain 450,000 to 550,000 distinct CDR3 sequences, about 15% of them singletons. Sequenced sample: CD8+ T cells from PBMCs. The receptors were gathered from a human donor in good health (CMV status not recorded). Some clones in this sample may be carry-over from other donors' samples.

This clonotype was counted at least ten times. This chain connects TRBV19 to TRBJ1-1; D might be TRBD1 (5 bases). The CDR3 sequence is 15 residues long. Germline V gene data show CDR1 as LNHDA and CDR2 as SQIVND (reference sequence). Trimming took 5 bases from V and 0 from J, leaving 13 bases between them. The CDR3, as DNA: TGTGCCAGTAGTCCATCGGACATCATGAACACTGAAGCTTTCTTT. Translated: CASSPSDIMNTEAFF. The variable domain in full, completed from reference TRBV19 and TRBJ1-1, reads DGGITQSPKYLFRKEGQNVTLSCEQNLNHDAMYWYRQDPGQGLRLIYYSQIVNDFQKGDIAEGYSVSREKKESFPLTVTSAQKNPTAFYLCASSPSDIMNTEAFFGQGTRLTVV.

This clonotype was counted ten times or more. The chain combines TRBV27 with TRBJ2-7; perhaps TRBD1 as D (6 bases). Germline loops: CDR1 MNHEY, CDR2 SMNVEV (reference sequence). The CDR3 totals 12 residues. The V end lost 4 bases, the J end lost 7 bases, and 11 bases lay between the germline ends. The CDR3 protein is CASSSGAWEQYF. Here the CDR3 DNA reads TGTGCCAGCAGTTCAGGGGCTTGGGAGCAGTACTTC.

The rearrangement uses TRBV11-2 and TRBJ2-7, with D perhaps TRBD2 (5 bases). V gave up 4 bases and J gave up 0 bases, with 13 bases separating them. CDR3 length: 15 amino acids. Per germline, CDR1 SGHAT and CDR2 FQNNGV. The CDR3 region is CASSSWGADSYEQYF. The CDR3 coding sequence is TGTGCCAGCAGCTCGTGGGGAGCGGACTCCTACGAGCAGTACTTC.

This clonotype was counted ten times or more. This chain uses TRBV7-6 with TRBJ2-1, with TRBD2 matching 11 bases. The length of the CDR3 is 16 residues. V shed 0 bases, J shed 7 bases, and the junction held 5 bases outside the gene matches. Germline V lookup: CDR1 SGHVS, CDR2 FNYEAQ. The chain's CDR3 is CASSLAPGLAVNEQFF. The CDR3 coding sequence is TGTGCCAGCAGCTTAGCCCCGGGACTAGCGGTAAATGAGCAGTTCTTC.

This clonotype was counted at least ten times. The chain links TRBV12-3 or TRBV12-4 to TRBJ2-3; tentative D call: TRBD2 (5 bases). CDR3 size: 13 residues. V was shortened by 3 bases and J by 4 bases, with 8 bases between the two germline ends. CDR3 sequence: CASSLRRADTQYF. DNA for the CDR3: TGTGCCAGCAGTTTGCGGCGGGCAGATACGCAGTATTTT.

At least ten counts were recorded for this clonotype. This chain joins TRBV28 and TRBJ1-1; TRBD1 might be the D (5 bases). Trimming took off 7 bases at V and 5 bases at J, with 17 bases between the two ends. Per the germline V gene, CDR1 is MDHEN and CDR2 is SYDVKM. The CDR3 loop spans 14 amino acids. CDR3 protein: CASISGGTWTEAFF. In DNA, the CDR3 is TGTGCCAGCATTTCGGGGGGAACATGGACTGAAGCTTTCTTT.

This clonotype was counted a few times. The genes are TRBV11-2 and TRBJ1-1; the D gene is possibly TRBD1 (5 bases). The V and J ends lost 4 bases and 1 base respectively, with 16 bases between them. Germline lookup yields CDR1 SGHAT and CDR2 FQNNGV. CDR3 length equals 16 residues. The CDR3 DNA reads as TGTGCCAGCAGCTCCGCCCGCCGGGGCTGGAACACTGAAGCTTTCTTT. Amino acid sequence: CASSSARRGWNTEAFF. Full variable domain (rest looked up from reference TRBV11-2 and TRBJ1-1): EAGVAQSPRYKIIEKRQSVAFWCNPISGHATLYWYQQILGQGPKLLIQFQNNGVVDDSQLPKDRFSAERLKGVDSTLKIQPAKLEDSAVYLCASSSARRGWNTEAFFGQGTRLTVV.

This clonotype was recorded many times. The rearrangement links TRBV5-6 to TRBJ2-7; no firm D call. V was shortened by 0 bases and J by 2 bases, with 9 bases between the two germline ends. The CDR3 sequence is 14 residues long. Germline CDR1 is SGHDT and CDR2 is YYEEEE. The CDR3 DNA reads TGTGCCAGCAGCTTGGTAGGCGCAGCCTACGAGCAGTACTTC. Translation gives CASSLVGAAYEQYF.

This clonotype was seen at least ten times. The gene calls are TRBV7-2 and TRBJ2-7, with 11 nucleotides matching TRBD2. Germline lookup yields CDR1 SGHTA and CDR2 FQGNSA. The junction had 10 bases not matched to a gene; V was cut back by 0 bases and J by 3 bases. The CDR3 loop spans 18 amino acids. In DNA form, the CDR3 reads TGTGCCAGCAGCTTAGCCCGGAGTAGCGGGGGGGCCCGCTACGAGCAGTACTTC. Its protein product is CASSLARSSGGARYEQYF.

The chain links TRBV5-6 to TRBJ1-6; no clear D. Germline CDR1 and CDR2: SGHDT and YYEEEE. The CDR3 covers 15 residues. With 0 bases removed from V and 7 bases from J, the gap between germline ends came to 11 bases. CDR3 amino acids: CASSLVGRPNSPLHF. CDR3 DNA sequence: TGTGCCAGCAGCTTGGTGGGTCGCCCCAATTCACCCCTCCACTTT.

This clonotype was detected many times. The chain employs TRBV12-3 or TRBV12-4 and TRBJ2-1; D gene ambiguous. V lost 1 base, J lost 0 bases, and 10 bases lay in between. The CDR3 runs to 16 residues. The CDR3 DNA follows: TGTGCCAGCAGTTTAGGGGTGCCCAGCTCCTACAATGAGCAGTTCTTC. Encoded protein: CASSLGVPSSYNEQFF.